The 31 T cell receptor beta chains below all came from one sample that was sequenced in a study of shared clonotypes between healthy human individuals. Repertoires were generated with immunoSEQ multiplex PCR, while TCRdb's copy carries only in-frame clones and drops some. Of 450,000 to 500,000 clones in the sample, around 80% were seen once. What was sequenced was PBMCs. All receptors derive from a woman aged 40-49 years in good health. Some clones in this sample may be carry-over from other donors' samples.

The chain employs TRBV7-2 and TRBJ2-1; no firm D call. This CDR3 region has 13 residues. CDR1 and CDR2 (germline): SGHTA, FQGNSA. V was trimmed by 3 bases and J by 9 bases, leaving 12 bases between them. CDR3 sequence reads: CASSFDLSPEQFF. The CDR3 coding sequence is TGTGCCAGCAGCTTTGACCTGTCCCCTGAGCAGTTCTTC.

This clone was detected only a few times. The genes are TRBV5-8 and TRBJ2-1; 9 positions agree with TRBD2. Germline-derived CDR1 and CDR2 are SGHTS and YDEGEE. V lost 2 bases, J lost 3 bases, and 3 bases stayed unmatched. This CDR3 has 15 residues. The CDR3, as DNA: TGTGCCAGCAGCTTTGGTAGCGGGAGCTACAATGAGCAGTTCTTC. This translates into CASSFGSGSYNEQFF.

This clone was detected once. The genes are TRBV7-9 and TRBJ1-4; TRBD1 matches at 9 bases. V shed 5 bases and J 8 bases; nucleotides not matched to a gene: 6. Looked up from germline, CDR1 is SEHNR and CDR2 is FQNEAQ (reference sequence). CDR3 length equals 14 residues. CDR3: CASSVTGGFEKLFF. The CDR3 coding sequence is TGTGCCAGCAGCGTTACAGGGGGCTTCGAAAAACTGTTTTTT.

This clone appeared a single time. The rearrangement uses TRBV19 and TRBJ1-3; D might be TRBD1 (6 bases). Germline CDR1 reads LNHDA; CDR2 reads SQIVND (reference sequence). This CDR3 is 15 amino acids long. V lost 5 bases and J lost 2, with 13 bases in between. The CDR3 loop reads CASSFSGTPGNTIYF. The CDR3 DNA follows: TGTGCCAGTAGTTTCTCCGGGACACCTGGAAACACCATATATTTT.

As for this clone: A read error may be the cause here, since a much bigger clone is one base away. V and J are TRBV14 and TRBJ2-7; D possibly corresponds to TRBD2 (6 bases). V was clipped by 4 bases and J by 5 bases, with 21 bases between them. CDR3 length: 16 amino acids. Germline V gene data show CDR1 as SGHDN and CDR2 as FVKESK. The chain's CDR3 is CASSPKGGERTHEQYF. The CDR3 DNA reads TGTGCCAGCAGCCCCAAGGGAGGAGAGAGAACCCACGAGCAGTACTTC.

This clone has more than one count but fewer than ten. V and J are TRBV10-3 and TRBJ1-2; a possible D gene is TRBD1 (6 bases). The CDR3 sequence is 15 residues long. The V end was cut by 0 bases, the J end by 2 bases, with 10 bases between. The germline gives CDR1 ENHRY, CDR2 SYGVKD. This chain's CDR3 is CAISESRQDNYGYTF. CDR3 in DNA: TGTGCCATCAGTGAGTCAAGACAGGACAACTATGGCTACACCTTC.

The genes are TRBV7-2 and TRBJ1-1, with TRBD1 matching 7 bases. The CDR3 covers 15 residues. Germline CDR1 and CDR2: SGHTA and FQGNSA. V lost 3 bases to trimming and J lost 1 base; unmatched junction nucleotides: 5. In DNA, the CDR3 is TGTGCCAGCAGCTTGTGGACAGGAGAGAACACTGAAGCTTTCTTT. It translates to CASSLWTGENTEAFF.

J is TRBJ1-5 and V is TRBV9; 7 nucleotides agree with TRBD1. The CDR3 has 15 amino acids. CDR1 is SGDLS, CDR2 YYNGEE, per germline. V shed 3 bases, J shed 4 bases, and the junction held 7 bases outside the gene matches. CDR3 region: CASSEEGTDNQPQHF. DNA for the CDR3: TGTGCCAGCAGCGAGGAAGGGACAGATAATCAGCCCCAGCATTTT.

CDR3 in DNA: TGCGCCAGCAGCCAGGGACGAGATCAGCCCCAGCATTTT. Encoded protein: CASSQGRDQPQHF. V is TRBV5-1 and J is TRBJ1-5, with D possibly TRBD1 on 5 matching bases. The ends were cut back, 4 bases at V and 5 bases at J, with 10 bases in the middle. Germline V gives CDR1 SGHRS, CDR2 YFSETQ. The CDR3 has 13 residues. The whole variable domain, filled in from reference TRBV5-1 and TRBJ1-5, reads KAGVTQTPRYLIKTRGQQVTLSCSPISGHRSVSWYQQTPGQGLQFLFEYFSETQRNKGNFPGRFSGRQFSNSRSEMNVSTLELGDSALYLCASSQGRDQPQHFGDGTRLSIL.

Only one count was recorded for this clone. This chain joins TRBV15 and TRBJ2-1; 8 bases are shared with TRBD2. J lost 5 bases, V lost 1 base, and 10 bases had no gene match. Germline loops: CDR1 LNHNV, CDR2 YYDKDF (reference sequence). This CDR3 spans 17 amino acids. CDR3 DNA: TGTGCCACCAGCAGAGGGGCAGGGGTAGCGGGACACAATGAGCAGTTCTTC. Translated: CATSRGAGVAGHNEQFF.

This sequence joins TRBV27 and TRBJ2-7; 12 bases map to TRBD2. The germline gives CDR1 MNHEY, CDR2 SMNVEV (reference sequence). V trimming: 5 bases; J trimming: 7 bases; junction bases outside the gene matches: 9. CDR3 length: 15 amino acids. This CDR3 is CASSLRLAGVGEQYF. CDR3 DNA sequence: TGTGCCAGCAGTCTTAGACTAGCGGGAGTCGGGGAGCAGTACTTC.

This chain joins TRBV7-8 and TRBJ2-7; 10 nucleotides align to TRBD2. With 2 bases clipped from V and 2 bases from J, the junction kept 3 bases outside the gene matches. CDR1 is SGHVS and CDR2 is FQNEAQ in the germline V gene. This CDR3 is 15 amino acids long. Here the CDR3 reads CASSLLAGDAYEQYF. DNA of the CDR3: TGTGCCAGCAGCTTACTAGCGGGAGACGCCTACGAGCAGTACTTC.

The V and J genes are TRBV25-1 and TRBJ1-6; the D is unclear. V lost 7 bases, J lost 9 bases, and 16 bases lay in between. The CDR3 has 14 amino acids. The germline V gene has CDR1 MGHDK and CDR2 SYGVNS. The CDR3 DNA reads TGTGCCAGCACTCAAACCGAGGGAGGTTCACCCCTCCACTTT. Its translation: CASTQTEGGSPLHF. The complete variable domain, with remaining parts taken from reference TRBV25-1 and TRBJ1-6, reads EADIYQTPRYLVIGTGKKITLECSQTMGHDKMYWYQQDPGMELHLIHYSYGVNSTEKGDLSSESTVSRIRTEHFPLTLESARPSHTSQYLCASTQTEGGSPLHFGNGTRLTVT.

This chain links TRBV5-5 with TRBJ2-1; D is perhaps TRBD1 or TRBD2 (7 bases each). V was trimmed by 4 bases and J by 1 base, leaving 15 bases between them. The CDR3 spans 16 residues. Germline V gene data show CDR1 as SGHKS and CDR2 as YYEKEE (reference sequence). The chain's CDR3 is CASSPRGGSSYNEQFF. Here the CDR3 DNA reads TGTGCCAGCAGCCCCAGGGGGGGGAGTTCCTACAATGAGCAGTTCTTC.

This sequence joins TRBV6-1 and TRBJ1-1; D remains ambiguous. This CDR3 has 14 amino acids. The V end was cut by 5 bases, the J end by 6 bases, with 16 bases between. Germline V gene data show CDR1 as MNHNS and CDR2 as SASEGT. CDR3 sequence: CASSPRERASEAFF. CDR3 in DNA: TGTGCCAGCAGTCCGAGGGAGAGGGCCTCTGAAGCTTTCTTT.

This chain connects TRBV29-1 to TRBJ2-1, with TRBD1 matching 8 bases. V lost 0 bases to trimming and J lost 6 bases; unmatched junction nucleotides: 4. There are 14 residues in the CDR3. Germline assignment: CDR1 SQVTM and CDR2 ANQGSEA. The chain's CDR3 is CSVEEDRVINEQFF. The CDR3 DNA follows: TGCAGCGTTGAAGAGGACAGGGTTATCAATGAGCAGTTCTTC.

The V and J genes are TRBV18 and TRBJ2-3; D is ambiguous. Germline values: CDR1 KGHSH, CDR2 LQKENI. The CDR3 contains 15 residues. The germline V and J ends were trimmed by 3 bases and 6 bases, with 16 bases remaining between them. The CDR3 protein is CASSPQAANFDTQYF. CDR3 nucleotide sequence: TGTGCCAGCTCACCTCAGGCCGCGAACTTCGATACGCAGTATTTT.

The J gene is TRBJ1-2, the V gene TRBV7-2; a possible D gene is TRBD1 (6 bases). The CDR3 has 14 amino acids. CDR1 is SGHTA and CDR2 is FQGNSA in the germline V gene. V gave up 4 bases and J gave up 4 bases, with 13 bases separating them. DNA for the CDR3: TGTGCCAGCAGCTCCAACAGGGTGAGCTATGGCTACACCTTC. Translating gives CASSSNRVSYGYTF.

To note about this clone: Other DNA sequences within the sample encode an identical CDR3. This sequence joins TRBV7-3 and TRBJ1-1; D remains unclear. V was cut by 5 bases and J by 1 base, with 8 bases left in between. There are 13 residues in the CDR3. The V gene's germline CDR1 is SGHTA and CDR2 FQGTGA. CDR3 in amino acids: CASSPDGNTEAFF. The CDR3, as DNA: TGTGCCAGCAGCCCAGACGGGAACACTGAAGCTTTCTTT.

The chain couples TRBV29-1 to TRBJ1-2, with TRBD1 identical over 9 bases. This CDR3 spans 12 amino acids. The trim removed 7 bases at V and 6 bases at J, leaving 6 bases unmatched. Germline CDR1 and CDR2: SQVTM and ANQGSEA. The CDR3 sequence: CSATGTGNGYTF. As DNA, the CDR3 is TGCAGCGCCACCGGGACAGGGAATGGCTACACCTTC.

This clone has just a few counts. The chain employs TRBV6-5 and TRBJ2-7; a possible D gene is TRBD1 (5 bases). Germline CDR1 is MNHEY and CDR2 is SVGAGI. The CDR3 runs 15 residues. V was shortened by 2 bases and J by 1 base, with 12 bases between the two germline ends. This chain's CDR3 is CASSYRSAGSYEQYF. Here the CDR3 DNA reads TGTGCCAGCAGTTACCGGTCGGCAGGGTCCTACGAGCAGTACTTC.

This clone was detected a few times. The rearrangement uses TRBV2 and TRBJ2-7, with D perhaps TRBD1 (6 bases). Germline values: CDR1 SNHLY, CDR2 FYNNEI. The CDR3 has 14 residues. The V and J ends lost 3 bases and 2 bases respectively, with 11 bases between them. CDR3 nucleotides: TGTGCCAGCAGTGAGTCACAGGGAGCCTACGAGCAGTACTTC. As protein: CASSESQGAYEQYF.

The V gene is TRBV7-3, the J gene TRBJ1-2; D perhaps matches TRBD1 (5 bases). In germline, CDR1 is SGHTA, CDR2 FQGTGA. The CDR3 is 15 amino acids. V dropped 6 bases and J dropped 7 bases, with 21 bases sitting between them. CDR3 amino acids: CASSSSRSTESGYTF. The DNA for the CDR3 is TGTGCCAGCAGTTCCTCGAGGTCGACAGAGTCTGGCTACACCTTC.

V and J are TRBV9 and TRBJ2-5; no clear D gene. Germline values: CDR1 SGDLS, CDR2 YYNGEE. The CDR3 contains 15 residues. The ends were cut back, 4 bases at V and 5 bases at J, with 18 bases in the middle. The CDR3 DNA sequence: TGTGCCAGCAGCCCCCAGGACGTTCCGGTTGAGACCCAGTACTTC. It is translated as CASSPQDVPVETQYF.

The chain recombines TRBV15 with TRBJ2-5; TRBD2 matches at 9 bases. The CDR3 has 15 amino acids. Germline loops: CDR1 LNHNV, CDR2 YYDKDF (reference sequence). V was clipped by 1 base and J by 5 bases; unmatched bases: 5. CDR3 amino acids: CATSRALAGTETQYF. The CDR3 bases are TGTGCCACCAGCAGAGCGCTAGCGGGAACTGAGACCCAGTACTTC.

This clone was observed a handful of times. V is TRBV6-1 and J is TRBJ1-3, with 9 bases identical to TRBD1. J was trimmed by 1 base and V by 5 bases; bases with no gene match: 3. In germline, CDR1 is MNHNS, CDR2 SASEGT. This CDR3 comprises 15 residues. CDR3 in amino acids: CASSPGTGSGNTIYF. The CDR3 coding sequence is TGTGCCAGCAGTCCCGGGACAGGGTCTGGAAACACCATATATTTT.

This clone was detected only a few times. V and J are TRBV14 and TRBJ1-3; D is undetermined. The CDR3 totals 12 residues. From germline, CDR1 is SGHDN and CDR2 FVKESK. The germline V and J ends were trimmed by 4 bases and 9 bases, with 10 bases remaining between them. The CDR3 DNA is TGTGCCAGCAGCCCAGACCTTGGCACCATATATTTT. It encodes CASSPDLGTIYF.

The chain uses TRBV28 and TRBJ2-5, with TRBD2 identical over 11 bases. The germline V gene has CDR1 MDHEN and CDR2 SYDVKM. V gave up 2 bases and J gave up 4 bases; unmatched junction bases: 12. The CDR3 loop spans 18 amino acids. DNA of the CDR3: TGTGCCAGCAGTTTAATCAGGGGACTAGCGGCCGGGGGAGAGACCCAGTACTTC. It encodes CASSLIRGLAAGGETQYF.

The sample holds a few counts of this clone. The chain employs TRBV23-1 and TRBJ2-5; tentatively, D is TRBD2 (6 bases). TRBV23-1 is an open reading frame, and its role is uncertain. V lost 0 bases and J 3 bases, leaving 20 bases between the germline ends. CDR3 length equals 18 residues. The CDR3 DNA reads TGCGCCAGCAGTCAATCCTACAAGGAGGGCGCGTTAGAAGAGACCCAGTACTTC. It specifies CASSQSYKEGALEETQYF.

Note on this clone: A much larger clone lies one base from this, so it may be a read error. The CDR3 DNA reads as TGTGCCGGCAAAAACGCAACTAATGAAAAACTGTTTTTT. It codes for CAGKNATNEKLFF. V and J are TRBV28 and TRBJ1-4, with unresolved D. The CDR3 runs to 13 residues. With 11 bases removed from V and 0 bases from J, the gap between germline ends came to 10 bases. Germline V gives CDR1 MDHEN, CDR2 SYDVKM.

Note on this clone: At the DNA level, this CDR3 is encoded by other sequences in the same sample as well. This chain connects TRBV9 to TRBJ2-1; D may be TRBD1 (7 bases). The germline V gene encodes CDR1 SGDLS and CDR2 YYNGEE. The CDR3 covers 15 residues. The V gene lost 5 bases and the J gene lost 8 bases, with 20 bases spanning the gap. The CDR3 reads CASRSGQGEVDEQFF. DNA for the CDR3: TGTGCCAGCAGATCGGGGCAGGGGGAGGTGGATGAGCAGTTCTTC. The full variable domain, completed using reference TRBV9 and TRBJ2-1, is DSGVTQTPKHLITATGQRVTLRCSPRSGDLSVYWYQQSLDQGLQFLIQYYNGEERAKGNILERFSAQQFPDLHSELNLSSLELGDSALYFCASRSGQGEVDEQFFGPGTRLTVL.